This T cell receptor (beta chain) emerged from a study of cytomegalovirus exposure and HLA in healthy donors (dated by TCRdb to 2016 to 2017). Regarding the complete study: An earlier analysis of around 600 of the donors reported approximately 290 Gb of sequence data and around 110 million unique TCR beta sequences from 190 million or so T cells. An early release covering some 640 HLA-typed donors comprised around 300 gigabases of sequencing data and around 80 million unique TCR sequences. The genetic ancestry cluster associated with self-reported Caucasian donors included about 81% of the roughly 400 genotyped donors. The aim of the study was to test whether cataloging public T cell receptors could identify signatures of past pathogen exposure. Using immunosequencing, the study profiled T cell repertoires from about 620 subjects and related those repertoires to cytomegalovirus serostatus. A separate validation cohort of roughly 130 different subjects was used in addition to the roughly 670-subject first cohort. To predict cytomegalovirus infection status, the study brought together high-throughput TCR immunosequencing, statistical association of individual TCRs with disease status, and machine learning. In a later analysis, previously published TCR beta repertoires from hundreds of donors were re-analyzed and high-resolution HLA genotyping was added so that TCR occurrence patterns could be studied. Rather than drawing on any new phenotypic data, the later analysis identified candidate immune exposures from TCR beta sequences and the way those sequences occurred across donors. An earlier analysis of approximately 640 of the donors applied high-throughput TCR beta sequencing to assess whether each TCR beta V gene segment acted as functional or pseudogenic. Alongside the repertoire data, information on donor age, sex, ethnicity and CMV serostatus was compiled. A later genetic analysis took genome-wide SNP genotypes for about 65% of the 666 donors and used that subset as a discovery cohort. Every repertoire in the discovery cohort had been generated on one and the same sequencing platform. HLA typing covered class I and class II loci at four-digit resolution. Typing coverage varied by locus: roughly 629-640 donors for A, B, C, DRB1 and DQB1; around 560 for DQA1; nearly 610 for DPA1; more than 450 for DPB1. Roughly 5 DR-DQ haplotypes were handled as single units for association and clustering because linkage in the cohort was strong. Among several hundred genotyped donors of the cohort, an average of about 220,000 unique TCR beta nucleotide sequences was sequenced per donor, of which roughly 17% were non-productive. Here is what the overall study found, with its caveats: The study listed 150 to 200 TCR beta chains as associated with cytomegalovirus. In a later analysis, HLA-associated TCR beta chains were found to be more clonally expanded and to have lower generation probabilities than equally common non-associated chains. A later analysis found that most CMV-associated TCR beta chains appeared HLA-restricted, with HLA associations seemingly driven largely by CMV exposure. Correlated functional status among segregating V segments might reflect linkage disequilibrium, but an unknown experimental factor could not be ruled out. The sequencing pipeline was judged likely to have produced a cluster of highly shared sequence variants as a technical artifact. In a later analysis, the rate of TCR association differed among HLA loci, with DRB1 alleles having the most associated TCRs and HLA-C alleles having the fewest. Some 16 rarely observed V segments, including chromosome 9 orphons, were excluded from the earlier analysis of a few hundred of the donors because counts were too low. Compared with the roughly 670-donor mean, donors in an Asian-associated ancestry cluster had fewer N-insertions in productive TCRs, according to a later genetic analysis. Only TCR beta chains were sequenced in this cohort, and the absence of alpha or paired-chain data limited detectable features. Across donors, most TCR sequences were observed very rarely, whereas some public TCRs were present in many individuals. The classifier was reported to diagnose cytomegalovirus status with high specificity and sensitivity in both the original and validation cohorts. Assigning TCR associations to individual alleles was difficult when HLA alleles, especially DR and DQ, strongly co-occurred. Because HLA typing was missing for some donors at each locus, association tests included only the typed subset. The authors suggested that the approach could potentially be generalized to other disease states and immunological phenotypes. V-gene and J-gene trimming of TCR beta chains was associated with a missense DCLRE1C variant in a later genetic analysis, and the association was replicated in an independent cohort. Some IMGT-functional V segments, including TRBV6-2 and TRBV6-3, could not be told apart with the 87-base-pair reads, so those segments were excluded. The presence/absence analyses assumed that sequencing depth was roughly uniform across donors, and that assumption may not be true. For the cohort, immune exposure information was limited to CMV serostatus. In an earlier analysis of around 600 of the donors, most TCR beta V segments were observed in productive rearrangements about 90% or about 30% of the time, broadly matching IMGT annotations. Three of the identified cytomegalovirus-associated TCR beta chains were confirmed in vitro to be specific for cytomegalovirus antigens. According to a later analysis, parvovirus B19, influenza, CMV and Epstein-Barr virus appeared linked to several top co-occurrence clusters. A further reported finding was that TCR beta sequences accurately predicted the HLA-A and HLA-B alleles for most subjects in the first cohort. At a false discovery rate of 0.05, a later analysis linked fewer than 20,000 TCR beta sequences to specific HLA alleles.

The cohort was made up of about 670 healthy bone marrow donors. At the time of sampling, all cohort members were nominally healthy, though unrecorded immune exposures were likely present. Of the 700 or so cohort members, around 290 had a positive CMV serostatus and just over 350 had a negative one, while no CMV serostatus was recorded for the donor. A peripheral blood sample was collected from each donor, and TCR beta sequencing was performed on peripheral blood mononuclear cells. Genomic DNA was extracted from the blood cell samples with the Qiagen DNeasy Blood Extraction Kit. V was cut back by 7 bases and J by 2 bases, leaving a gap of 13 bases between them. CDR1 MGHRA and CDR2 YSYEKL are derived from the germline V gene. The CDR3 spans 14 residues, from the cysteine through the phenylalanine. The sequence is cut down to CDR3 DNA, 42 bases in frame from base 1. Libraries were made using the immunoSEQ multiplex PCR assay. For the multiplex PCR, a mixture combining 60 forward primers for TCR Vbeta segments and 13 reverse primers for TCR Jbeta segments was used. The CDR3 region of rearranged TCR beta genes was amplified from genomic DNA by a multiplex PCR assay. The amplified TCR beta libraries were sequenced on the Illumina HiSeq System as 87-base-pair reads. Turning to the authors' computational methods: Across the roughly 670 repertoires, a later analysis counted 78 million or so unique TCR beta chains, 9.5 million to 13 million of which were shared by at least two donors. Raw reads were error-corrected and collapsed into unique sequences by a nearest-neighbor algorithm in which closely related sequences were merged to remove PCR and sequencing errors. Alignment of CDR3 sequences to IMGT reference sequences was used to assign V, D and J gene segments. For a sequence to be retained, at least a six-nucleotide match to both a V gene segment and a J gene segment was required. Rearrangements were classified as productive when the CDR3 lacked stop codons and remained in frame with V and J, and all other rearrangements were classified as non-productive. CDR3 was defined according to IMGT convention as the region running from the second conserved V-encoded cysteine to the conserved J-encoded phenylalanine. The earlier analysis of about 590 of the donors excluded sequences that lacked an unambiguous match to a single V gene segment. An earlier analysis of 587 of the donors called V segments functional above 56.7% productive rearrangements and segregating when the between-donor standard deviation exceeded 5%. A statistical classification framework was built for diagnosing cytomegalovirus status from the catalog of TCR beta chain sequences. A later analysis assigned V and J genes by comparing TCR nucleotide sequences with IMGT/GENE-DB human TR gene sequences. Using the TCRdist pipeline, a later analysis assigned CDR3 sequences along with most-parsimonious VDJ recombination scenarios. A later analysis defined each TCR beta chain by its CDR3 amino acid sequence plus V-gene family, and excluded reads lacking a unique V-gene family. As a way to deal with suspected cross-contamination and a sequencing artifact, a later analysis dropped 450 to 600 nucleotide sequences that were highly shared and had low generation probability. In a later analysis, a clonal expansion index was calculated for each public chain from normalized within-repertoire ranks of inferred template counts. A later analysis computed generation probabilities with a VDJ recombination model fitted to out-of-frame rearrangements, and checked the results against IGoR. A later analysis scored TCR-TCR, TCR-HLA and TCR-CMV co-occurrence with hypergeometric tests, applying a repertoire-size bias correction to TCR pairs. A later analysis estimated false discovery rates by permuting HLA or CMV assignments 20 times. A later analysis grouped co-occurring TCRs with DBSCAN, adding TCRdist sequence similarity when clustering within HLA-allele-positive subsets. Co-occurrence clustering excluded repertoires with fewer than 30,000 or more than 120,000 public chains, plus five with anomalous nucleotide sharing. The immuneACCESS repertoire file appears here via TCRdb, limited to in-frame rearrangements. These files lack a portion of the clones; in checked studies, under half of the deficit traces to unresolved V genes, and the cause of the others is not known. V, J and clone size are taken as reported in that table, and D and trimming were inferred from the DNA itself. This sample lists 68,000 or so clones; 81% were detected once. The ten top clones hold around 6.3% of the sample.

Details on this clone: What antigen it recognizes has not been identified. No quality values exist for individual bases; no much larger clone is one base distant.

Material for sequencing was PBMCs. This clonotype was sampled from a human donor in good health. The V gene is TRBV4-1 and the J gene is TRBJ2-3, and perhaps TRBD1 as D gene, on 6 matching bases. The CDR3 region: CASNSRGFTDTQYF. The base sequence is TGCGCCAGCAACAGCAGGGGCTTCACAGATACGCAGTATTTT.